These 5 T cell receptor beta chains were sequenced from one sample in a study of blood T cell repertoires in COVID-19. Sequenced by immunoSEQ multiplex PCR; TCRdb stores in-frame clones only, minus some. The sample includes over 150,000 clones, around 85% of them seen just once. Sequenced: peripheral blood. Receptor source: a man aged 25-45 years with acute or convalescent COVID-19.

The J gene is TRBJ1-6, the V gene TRBV6-1, with D unclear. Looked up from germline, CDR1 is MNHNS and CDR2 is SASEGT. The length of the CDR3 is 13 residues. The V gene lost 1 base and the J gene lost 7 bases, with 5 bases spanning the gap. This CDR3 is CASSEVSNSPLHF. The CDR3 bases are TGTGCCAGCAGTGAAGTGAGCAATTCACCCCTCCACTTT.

J is TRBJ1-3 and V is TRBV19, with D possibly TRBD1 on 5 matching bases. V dropped 8 bases and J dropped 0 bases, with 17 bases sitting between them. The germline CDR1 and CDR2 sequences are LNHDA and SQIVND (reference sequence). This CDR3 contains 16 residues. CDR3 in amino acids: CASAGTVRLSGNTIYF. CDR3 DNA: TGTGCCAGTGCGGGGACGGTACGACTCTCTGGAAACACCATATATTTT.

The chain couples TRBV4-1 to TRBJ2-6; D gene unclear. CDR1 and CDR2 from the germline V gene are MGHRA and YSYEKL. The V end was cut by 5 bases, the J end by 1 base, with 15 bases between. The CDR3 extends over 17 amino acids. The DNA of the CDR3 is TGCGCCAGCAGCGTTACTTTTTCCGGTTCTGGGGCCAACGTCCTGACTTTC. Translated: CASSVTFSGSGANVLTF.

The chain employs TRBV10-2 and TRBJ1-2, with 7 bases that match TRBD1. Per the germline V gene, CDR1 is WSHSY and CDR2 is SAAADI. V gave up 2 bases and J gave up 3 bases; unmatched junction bases: 0. The CDR3 is 13 amino acids. The CDR3 spells CASSEQGDYGYTF. The CDR3 DNA reads as TGCGCCAGCAGTGAGCAGGGGGACTATGGCTACACCTTC.

The genes are TRBV3-1 (or the pseudogene TRBV3-2) and TRBJ2-5; 7 positions match TRBD2. With V trimmed by 1 base and J by 1 base, 9 bases remained unmatched. This CDR3 spans 17 amino acids. The germline V gene has CDR1 LGHDT and CDR2 YNNKEL (reference sequence). The DNA of the CDR3 is TGTGCCAGCAGCCAAGTTCTAAGGCCTAGCGGCCAAGAGACCCAGTACTTC. Encoded protein: CASSQVLRPSGQETQYF.